This TCR beta chain emerged from a study of T cells after yellow fever vaccination. In the case of this clonotype: Its antigen remains unknown.

TCRdb fed the 5' RACE reads into MiXCR, producing one record per CDR3 protein. Of 150,000 or so distinct CDR3 sequences detected, less than 9% appear once; the ten largest clones hold 2.5% to 3%. Study observations and caveats: Most clones from primary vaccination resurfaced after the booster (approximately 97% CD4, more than 75% CD8).

V shed 6 bases and J 5 bases; nucleotides not matched to a gene: 9. This CDR3 comprises 14 residues. From germline, CDR1 is SGHNT and CDR2 YYREEE (reference sequence). The sample here was CD4+ T cells sorted from PBMCs, taken 4 to 6 days after the first yellow fever vaccination. The genes are TRBV5-4 and TRBJ2-3, with TRBD2 identical over 7 bases. The clonotype originates from a young man who received the YFV17D yellow fever vaccine. CDR3 in DNA: TGTGCCAGCAACCGAGACGGGAGGCAAGATACGCAGTATTTT. Amino acid sequence: CASNRDGRQDTQYF. Full variable domain (outside the CDR3, taken from reference TRBV5-4 and TRBJ2-3): ETGVTQSPTHLIKTRGQQVTLRCSSQSGHNTVSWYQQALGQGPQFIFQYYREEENGRGNFPPRFSGLQFPNYSSELNVNALELDDSALYLCASNRDGRQDTQYFGPGTRLTVL.